A selection of T cell receptor beta chains follows, all from one sample in a study of blood T cell repertoires in COVID-19. Clones were sequenced by immunoSEQ multiplex PCR, and TCRdb holds only the in-frame ones, with some missing. Of approximately 250,000 clones in the sample, 84% are singletons; the top ten hold around 9.2%. The specimen sequenced was peripheral blood. The receptors originated from a human donor in a cohort sampled during active COVID-19. The CDR3 runs from the conserved cysteine through the conserved F or W. D genes are given only for firm matches. Clone size is stated in some rows and not others, as once, few, many or a class when expanded.

>TRBV24-1|few|NA|TRBJ1-6
TGTGCCACCAGTGCCCTCTCGTTTTGCCACAACCATAATTCACCCCTCCACTTT
CATSALSFCHNHNSPLHF
>TRBV7-2|NA|NA|TRBJ2-7
TGTGCCAGCAGCTTAGGCCGGACTGATAACTACGAGCAGTACTTC
CASSLGRTDNYEQYF
>TRBV28|once|TRBD2|TRBJ2-5
TGTGCCAGCATGGGGGGGGGAGGCGAGACCCAGTACTTC
CASMGGGGETQYF
>TRBV15|NA|NA|TRBJ1-3
TGTGCCACCAGCAGAGTACGGGGTGCTGGAAACACCATATATTTT
CATSRVRGAGNTIYF
>TRBV19|NA|TRBD1|TRBJ2-1
TGTGCCAGTAGTTTCCGGACAGGTCTTTCCTACAATGAGCAGTTCTTC
CASSFRTGLSYNEQFF
>TRBV7-9|NA|NA|TRBJ2-7
TGTGCCAGCCAGGCATCCTACGAGCAGTACTTC
CASQASYEQYF
>TRBV6-5|NA|TRBD1|TRBJ1-5
TGTGCCAGCAGTCCGACAGGGGGCTTCAATCAGCCCCAGCATTTT
CASSPTGGFNQPQHF
>TRBV6-5|NA|NA|TRBJ1-2
TGTGCCAGCAGGGGAGGACCCTACTATGGCTACACCTTC
CASRGGPYYGYTF
>TRBV11-2|NA|NA|TRBJ2-3
TGTGCCAGCAGCAGCACCCCCCAGCGGACTAGCACAGATACGCAGTATTTT
CASSSTPQRTSTDTQYF
>TRBV6-5|few|TRBD2|TRBJ2-7
TGTGCCAGCAGTATGACTAGCGGGAGGGGAGAGCAGTACTTC
CASSMTSGRGEQYF
>TRBV13|NA|NA|TRBJ2-7
TGTGCCAGCAGCTCTAGGTACGCTGTCGTGAATCCCCCGCGCTCCTCCTACGAGCAGTACTTC
CASSSRYAVVNPPRSSYEQYF
>TRBV9|NA|TRBD2|TRBJ2-7
TGTGCCAGCAGCGTAGGGACTAGCGGTACCTACGAGCAGTACTTC
CASSVGTSGTYEQYF
>TRBV5-5|NA|NA|TRBJ2-4
TGTGCCAGCAGCTTGGAAGTCGGCGCAGGGGTCCCAAACATTCAGTACTTC
CASSLEVGAGVPNIQYF
>TRBV29-1|NA|NA|TRBJ1-5
TGCAGCGTTGGGGGACTGTCCCCCAATCAGCCCCAGCATTTT
CSVGGLSPNQPQHF
>TRBV11-2|NA|TRBD1|TRBJ2-2
TGTGCCAGCAGCTTAGACCGGGACAGGGAAAACACCGGGGAGCTGTTTTTT
CASSLDRDRENTGELFF
>TRBV6-6|NA|TRBD1|TRBJ2-7
TGTGCCAGCAGTGACGAGGGGGCGCGCTACGAGCAGTACTTC
CASSDEGARYEQYF
>TRBV19|NA|NA|TRBJ2-1
TGTGCCAGTAGTACAACTCGGGGGGCTGAGCAGTTCTTC
CASSTTRGAEQFF
>TRBV7-9|NA|TRBD2|TRBJ2-1
TGTGCCAGCAGCCCACGGGGACTAGCGGGGGGAACCTACAATGAGCAGTTCTTC
CASSPRGLAGGTYNEQFF